The clone carrying this T cell receptor (beta chain) occurred a few times. No antigen is known for it. This specimen belongs to a study of early T cells in non-severe SARS-CoV-2 infection. The overall study: Chains from this unsorted whole-blood bulk RNA could not be paired. The study, taken as a whole, reports: Clonotype matching in VDJdb favored anti-spike CD8 responses and did not capture private and CD4 specificities.

Losses at the gene ends were 4 bases for V and 2 bases for J; bases not matched to a gene: 8. CDR3 length equals 17 residues. CDR1 is SGHVS and CDR2 is FNYEAQ in the germline V gene. As part of library construction, unique molecular identifiers were attached to individual cDNA molecules. One entry per CDR3 protein results from TCRdb running MiXCR on the 5' RACE reads. Of around 35,000 distinct CDR3 sequences listed, approximately 6.2% were seen once; the top ten hold roughly 5%. Sequenced sample: whole blood. The chain recombines TRBV7-6 with TRBJ2-3; 11 bases fit TRBD2. The clonotype originates from an adult who was a healthcare worker with PCR-confirmed SARS-CoV-2 infection or an uninfected control (not recorded which). CDR3 in DNA: TGTGCCAGCAGCTCTAGCGGGAGGTTCCAACTCACAGATACGCAGTATTTT. This translates into CASSSSGRFQLTDTQYF. Filled out from reference TRBV7-6 and TRBJ2-3, the complete variable domain reads GAGVSQSPRYKVTKRGQDVALRCDPISGHVSLYWYRQALGQGPEFLTYFNYEAQQDKSGLPNDRFSAERPEGSISTLTIQRTEQRDSAMYRCASSSSGRFQLTDTQYFGPGTRLTVL.